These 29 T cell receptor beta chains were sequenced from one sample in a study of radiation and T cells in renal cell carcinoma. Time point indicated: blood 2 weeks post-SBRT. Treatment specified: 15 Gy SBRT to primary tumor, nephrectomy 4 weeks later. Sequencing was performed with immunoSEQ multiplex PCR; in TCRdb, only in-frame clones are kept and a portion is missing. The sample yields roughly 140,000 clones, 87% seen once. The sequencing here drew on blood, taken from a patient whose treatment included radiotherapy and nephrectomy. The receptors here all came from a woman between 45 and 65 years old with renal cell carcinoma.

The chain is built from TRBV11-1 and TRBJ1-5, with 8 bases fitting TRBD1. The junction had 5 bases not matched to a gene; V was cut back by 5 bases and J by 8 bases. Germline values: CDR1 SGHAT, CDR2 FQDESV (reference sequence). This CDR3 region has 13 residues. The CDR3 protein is CASSRDRGEPQHF. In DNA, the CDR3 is TGTGCCAGCAGCCGAGACAGGGGAGAGCCCCAGCATTTT.

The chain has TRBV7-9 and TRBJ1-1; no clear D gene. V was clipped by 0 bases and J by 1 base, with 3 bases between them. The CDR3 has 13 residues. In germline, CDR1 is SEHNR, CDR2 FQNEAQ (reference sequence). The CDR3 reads CASSLAANTEAFF. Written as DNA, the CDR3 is TGTGCCAGCAGCTTAGCAGCGAACACTGAAGCTTTCTTT.

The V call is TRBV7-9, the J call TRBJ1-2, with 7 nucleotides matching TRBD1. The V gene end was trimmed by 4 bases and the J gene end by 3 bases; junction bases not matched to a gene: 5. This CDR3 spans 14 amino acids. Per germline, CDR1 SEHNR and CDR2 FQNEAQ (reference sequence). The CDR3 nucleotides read TGTGCCAGCAGCTCCACAGGGGATCACTATGGCTACACCTTC. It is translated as CASSSTGDHYGYTF.

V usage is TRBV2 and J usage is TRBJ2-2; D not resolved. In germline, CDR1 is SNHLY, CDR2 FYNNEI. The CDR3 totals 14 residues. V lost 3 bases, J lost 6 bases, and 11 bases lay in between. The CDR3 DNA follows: TGTGCCAGCAGTGACGTGACAAGGGCCGGGGAGCTGTTTTTT. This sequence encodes CASSDVTRAGELFF.

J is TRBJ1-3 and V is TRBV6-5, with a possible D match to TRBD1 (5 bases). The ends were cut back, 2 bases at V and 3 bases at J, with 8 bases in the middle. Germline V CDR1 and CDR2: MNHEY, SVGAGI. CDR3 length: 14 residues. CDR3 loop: CASSYRGGGNTIYF. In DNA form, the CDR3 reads TGTGCCAGCAGTTACAGGGGAGGTGGAAACACCATATATTTT.

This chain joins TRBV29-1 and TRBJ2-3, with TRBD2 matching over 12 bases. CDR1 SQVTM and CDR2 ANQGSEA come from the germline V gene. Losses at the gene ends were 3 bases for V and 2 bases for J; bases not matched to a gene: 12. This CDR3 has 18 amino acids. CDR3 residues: CSVEGLAGAGGFTDTQYF. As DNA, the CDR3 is TGCAGCGTTGAGGGACTAGCGGGTGCGGGGGGTTTCACAGATACGCAGTATTTT.

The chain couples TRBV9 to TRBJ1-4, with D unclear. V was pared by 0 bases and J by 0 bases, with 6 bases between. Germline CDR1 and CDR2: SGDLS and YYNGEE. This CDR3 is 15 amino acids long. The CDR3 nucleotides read TGTGCCAGCAGCGTAGGAGCTGCAACTAATGAAAAACTGTTTTTT. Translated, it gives CASSVGAATNEKLFF. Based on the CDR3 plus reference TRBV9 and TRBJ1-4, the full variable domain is DSGVTQTPKHLITATGQRVTLRCSPRSGDLSVYWYQQSLDQGLQFLIQYYNGEERAKGNILERFSAQQFPDLHSELNLSSLELGDSALYFCASSVGAATNEKLFFGSGTQLSVL.

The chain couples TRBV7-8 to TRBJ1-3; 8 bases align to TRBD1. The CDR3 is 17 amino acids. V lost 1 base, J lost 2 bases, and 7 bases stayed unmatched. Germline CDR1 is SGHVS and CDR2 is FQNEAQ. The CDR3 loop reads CASSLVQGVGTGNTIYF. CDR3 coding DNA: TGTGCCAGCAGCTTAGTACAGGGGGTAGGAACTGGAAACACCATATATTTT.

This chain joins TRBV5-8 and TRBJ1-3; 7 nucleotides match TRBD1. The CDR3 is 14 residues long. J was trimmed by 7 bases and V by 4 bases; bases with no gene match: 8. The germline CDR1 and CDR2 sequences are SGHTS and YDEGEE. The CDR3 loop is CASSGRTGGNTIYF. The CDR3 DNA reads TGTGCCAGCAGCGGACGGACAGGCGGGAACACCATATATTTT.

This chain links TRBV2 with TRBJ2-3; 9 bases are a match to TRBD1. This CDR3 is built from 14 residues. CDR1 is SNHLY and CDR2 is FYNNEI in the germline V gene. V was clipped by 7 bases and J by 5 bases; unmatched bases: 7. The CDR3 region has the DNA TGTGCCAGCACCAAGGACAGGGGTAAAGATACGCAGTATTTT. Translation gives CASTKDRGKDTQYF.

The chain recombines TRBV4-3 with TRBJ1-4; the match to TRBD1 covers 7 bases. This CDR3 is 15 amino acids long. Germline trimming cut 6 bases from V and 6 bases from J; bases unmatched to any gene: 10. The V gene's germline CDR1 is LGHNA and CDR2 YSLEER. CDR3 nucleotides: TGCGCCAGCAGTATGACAGGGTGGGGTGATGAAAAACTGTTTTTT. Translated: CASSMTGWGDEKLFF.

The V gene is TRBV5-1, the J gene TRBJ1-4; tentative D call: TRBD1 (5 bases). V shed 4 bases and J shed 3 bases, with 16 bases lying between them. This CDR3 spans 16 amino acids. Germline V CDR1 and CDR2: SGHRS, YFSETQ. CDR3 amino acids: CASSLPWGVANEKLFF. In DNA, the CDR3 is TGCGCCAGCAGCCTGCCCTGGGGGGTGGCTAATGAAAAACTGTTTTTT.

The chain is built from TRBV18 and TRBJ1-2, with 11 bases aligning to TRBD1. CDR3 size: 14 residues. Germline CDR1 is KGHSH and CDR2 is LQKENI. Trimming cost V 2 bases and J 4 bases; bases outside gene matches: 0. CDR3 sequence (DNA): TGTGCCAGCTCACCAGGGACAGGGGGCTATGGCTACACCTTC. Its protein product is CASSPGTGGYGYTF.

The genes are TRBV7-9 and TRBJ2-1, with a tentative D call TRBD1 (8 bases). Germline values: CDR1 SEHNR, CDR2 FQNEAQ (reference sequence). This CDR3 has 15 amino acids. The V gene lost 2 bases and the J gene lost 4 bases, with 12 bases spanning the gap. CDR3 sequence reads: CASSLLQGGYNEQFF. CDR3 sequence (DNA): TGTGCCAGCAGCTTATTACAGGGGGGGTACAATGAGCAGTTCTTC.

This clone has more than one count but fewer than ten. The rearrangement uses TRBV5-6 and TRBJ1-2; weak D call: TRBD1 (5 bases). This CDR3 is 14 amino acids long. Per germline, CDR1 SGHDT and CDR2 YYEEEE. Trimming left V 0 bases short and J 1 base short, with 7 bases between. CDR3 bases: TGTGCCAGCAGCTTGGGCAGGGTTAACTATGGCTACACCTTC. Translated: CASSLGRVNYGYTF.

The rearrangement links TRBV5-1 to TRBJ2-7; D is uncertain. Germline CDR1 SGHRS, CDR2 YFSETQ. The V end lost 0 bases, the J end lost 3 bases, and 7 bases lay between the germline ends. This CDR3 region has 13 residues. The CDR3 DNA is TGCGCCAGCAGCTTGGATAGTTACTACGAGCAGTACTTC. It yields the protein CASSLDSYYEQYF.

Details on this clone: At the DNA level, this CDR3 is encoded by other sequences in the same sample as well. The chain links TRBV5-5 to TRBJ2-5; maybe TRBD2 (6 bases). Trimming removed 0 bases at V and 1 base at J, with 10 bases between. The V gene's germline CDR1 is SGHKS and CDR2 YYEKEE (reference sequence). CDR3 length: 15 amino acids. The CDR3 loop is CASSLVAGTQETQYF. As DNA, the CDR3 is TGTGCCAGCAGCTTGGTCGCGGGGACCCAAGAGACCCAGTACTTC.

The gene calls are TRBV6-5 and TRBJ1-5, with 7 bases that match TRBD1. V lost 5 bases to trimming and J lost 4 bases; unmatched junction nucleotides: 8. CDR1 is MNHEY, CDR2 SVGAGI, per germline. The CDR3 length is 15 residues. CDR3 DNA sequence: TGTGCCAGCAGTCCCGACAGGGCCCGAAATCAGCCCCAGCATTTT. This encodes CASSPDRARNQPQHF.

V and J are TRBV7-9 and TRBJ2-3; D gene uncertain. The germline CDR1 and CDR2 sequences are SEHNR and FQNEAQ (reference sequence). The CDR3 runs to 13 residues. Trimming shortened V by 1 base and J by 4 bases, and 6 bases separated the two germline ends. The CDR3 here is CASSLVVADTQYF. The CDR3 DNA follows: TGTGCCAGCAGCTTAGTAGTCGCAGATACGCAGTATTTT. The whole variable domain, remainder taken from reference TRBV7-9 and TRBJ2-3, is DTGVSQNPRHKITKRGQNVTFRCDPISEHNRLYWYRQTLGQGPEFLTYFQNEAQLEKSRLLSDRFSAERPKGSFSTLEIQRTEQGDSAMYLCASSLVVADTQYFGPGTRLTVL.

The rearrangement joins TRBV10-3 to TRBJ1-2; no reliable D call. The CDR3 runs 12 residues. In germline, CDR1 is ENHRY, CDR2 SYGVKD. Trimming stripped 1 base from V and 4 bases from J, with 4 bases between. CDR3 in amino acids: CAISEYSYGYTF. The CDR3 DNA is TGTGCCATCAGTGAGTACAGCTATGGCTACACCTTC.

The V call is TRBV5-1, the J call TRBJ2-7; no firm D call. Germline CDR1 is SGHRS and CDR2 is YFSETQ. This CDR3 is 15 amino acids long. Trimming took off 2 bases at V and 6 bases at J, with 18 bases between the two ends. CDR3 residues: CASSLGQLDLGEQYF. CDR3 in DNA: TGCGCCAGCAGCTTAGGCCAGCTCGACTTGGGCGAGCAGTACTTC.

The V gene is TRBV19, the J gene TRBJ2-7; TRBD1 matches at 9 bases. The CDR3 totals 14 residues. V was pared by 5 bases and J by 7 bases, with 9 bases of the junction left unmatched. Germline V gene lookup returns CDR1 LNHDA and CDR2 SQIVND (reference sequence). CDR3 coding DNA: TGTGCCAGTAGTGTGGGACAGGGCAGGTCTGAGCAGTACTTC. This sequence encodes CASSVGQGRSEQYF.

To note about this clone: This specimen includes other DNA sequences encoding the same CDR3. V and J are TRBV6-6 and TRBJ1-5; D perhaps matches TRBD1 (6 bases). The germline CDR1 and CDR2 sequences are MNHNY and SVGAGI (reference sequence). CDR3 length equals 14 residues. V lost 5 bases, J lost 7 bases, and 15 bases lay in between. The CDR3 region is CASSPGHLDQPQHF. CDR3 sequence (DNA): TGTGCCAGCAGTCCGGGACACTTGGACCAGCCCCAGCATTTT.

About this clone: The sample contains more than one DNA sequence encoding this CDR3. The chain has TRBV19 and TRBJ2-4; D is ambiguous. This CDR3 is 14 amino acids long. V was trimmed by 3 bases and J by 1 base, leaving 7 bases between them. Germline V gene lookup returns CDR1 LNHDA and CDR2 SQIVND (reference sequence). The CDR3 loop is CASSIQGAKNIQYF. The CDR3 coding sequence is TGTGCCAGTAGTATTCAAGGGGCCAAAAACATTCAGTACTTC.

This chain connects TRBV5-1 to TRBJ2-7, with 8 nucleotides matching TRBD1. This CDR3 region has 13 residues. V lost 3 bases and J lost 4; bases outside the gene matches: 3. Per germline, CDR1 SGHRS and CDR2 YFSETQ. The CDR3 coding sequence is TGCGCCAGCAGCTGGACAGGGAAATACGAGCAGTACTTC. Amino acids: CASSWTGKYEQYF.

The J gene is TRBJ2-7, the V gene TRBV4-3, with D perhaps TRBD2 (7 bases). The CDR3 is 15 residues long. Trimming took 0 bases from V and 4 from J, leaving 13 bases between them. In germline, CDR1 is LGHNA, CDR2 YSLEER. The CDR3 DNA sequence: TGCGCCAGCAGCCAAGATCCCCGGGGGGCTTACGAGCAGTACTTC. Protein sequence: CASSQDPRGAYEQYF.

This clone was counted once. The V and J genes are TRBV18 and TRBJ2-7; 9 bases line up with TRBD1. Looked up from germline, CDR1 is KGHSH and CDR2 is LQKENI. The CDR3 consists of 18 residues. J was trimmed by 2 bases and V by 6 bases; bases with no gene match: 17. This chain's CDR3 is CASSPPRLRDRDPYEQYF. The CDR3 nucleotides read TGTGCCAGCTCGCCCCCTCGGTTGAGGGACAGGGATCCCTACGAGCAGTACTTC.

The CDR3 protein is CAWKTANLNTEAFF. The DNA of the CDR3 is TGTGCCTGGAAGACAGCAAATTTGAACACTGAAGCTTTCTTT. The chain combines TRBV30 with TRBJ1-1; possibly TRBD1 for D (5 bases). The length of the CDR3 is 14 residues. In germline, CDR1 is GTSNPN, CDR2 SVGIG (reference sequence). The V and J ends lost 4 bases and 0 bases respectively, with 12 bases between them.

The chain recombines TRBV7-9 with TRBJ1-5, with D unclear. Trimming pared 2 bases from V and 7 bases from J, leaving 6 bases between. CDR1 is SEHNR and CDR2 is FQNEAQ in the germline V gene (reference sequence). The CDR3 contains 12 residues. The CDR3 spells CASSLSPQPQHF. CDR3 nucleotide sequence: TGTGCCAGCAGCTTATCCCCACAGCCCCAGCATTTT.